This T cell receptor beta chain was observed in a study of blood T cell repertoires in COVID-19. Study-level information: Spain, Italy and the United States supplied samples that represented acute and convalescent COVID-19. Sample material is recorded as cDNA or gDNA derived from T cells, B-cell-depleted T cells, or PBMCs.

The Seattle site enrolled patients during active infection and followed them longitudinally. In the original processing: How many nucleated cells were present was estimated from reference gene primer amplification. Generated by immunoSEQ multiplex PCR, the TCRdb table keeps only in-frame clones and is missing some. That table is the source of V, J and clone size, and D and trimming were worked out from the DNA. The sample records roughly 180,000 clones, roughly 84% being singletons. Losses at the gene ends were 5 bases for V and 4 bases for J; bases not matched to a gene: 14. Germline V gene sequence: CDR1 MGHDK, CDR2 SYGVNS. This CDR3 spans 18 amino acids.

This TCR derives from a woman aged 50 to 60 with COVID-19, enrolled during active disease. Material: peripheral blood. The chain employs TRBV25-1 and TRBJ1-1; 12 bases match TRBD1. DNA for the CDR3: TGTGCCAGCAGTCCAAAGGGATGGGACAGGGGGCATCCCACTGAAGCTTTCTTT. Translation gives CASSPKGWDRGHPTEAFF. Supplemented by reference TRBV25-1 and TRBJ1-1, the full variable domain reads EADIYQTPRYLVIGTGKKITLECSQTMGHDKMYWYQQDPGMELHLIHYSYGVNSTEKGDLSSESTVSRIRTEHFPLTLESARPSHTSQYLCASSPKGWDRGHPTEAFFGQGTRLTVV.